The source of this TCR beta chain is a study of shared clonotypes between healthy human individuals. Overall study findings and caveats: The study drew on few donors, limiting represented genetic and exposure-history diversity.

Worth noting for this clone: Its target is unknown.

V was shortened by 5 bases and J by 5 bases, with 9 bases between the two germline ends. Germline assignment: CDR1 MNHNS and CDR2 SASEGT. This CDR3 contains 13 residues. Across several immunoSEQ plates, the genomic DNA of each subset was split evenly. In the authors' methods: Without quality scores, immunoSEQ junctional reads could not be filtered like full-length reads. The repertoire was sequenced with immunoSEQ multiplex PCR; TCRdb's copy has only in-frame clones and lacks some. Clonal size and the V and J genes are those of that table, whereas D and trimming came from the DNA. The data contain around 500,000 clones, 70% to 85% of them singletons. Donors were healthy HIV-negative adults without recent acute infections or vaccinations.

V usage is TRBV6-1 and J usage is TRBJ2-2; no clear D gene. The source is a middle-aged woman in good health. Some clones in this sample may be carry-over from other donors' samples. The sample was PBMCs. CDR3 DNA sequence: TGTGCCAGCAGTCGTGGTGGTACCGGGGAGCTGTTTTTT. Its translation: CASSRGGTGELFF.